This T cell receptor beta chain originates from a study of breast tumors, draining lymph nodes, adjacent tissues. TCRdb fed the multiplex PCR reads into MiXCR, producing one record per CDR3 protein. The table shows 85,000 to 130,000 distinct CDR3 sequences, with around 20% occurring only once. Samples came from axillary lymph nodes draining the breast cancer. Trimming removed 4 bases from V and 1 base from J, with 7 bases in between. The length of the CDR3 is 13 residues. CDR1 is SEHNR, CDR2 FQNEAQ, per germline (reference sequence). Study-level results: Luminal-like breast cancer showed significantly greater tumor-nontumor repertoire similarity than basal-like breast cancer did.

This clonotype has a count of ten or more. As yet, its antigen is unknown. V is TRBV7-9 and J is TRBJ2-5; D might be TRBD1 or TRBD2, each matching 5 bases. This clonotype was sampled from a female donor with breast cancer. Some clones in this sample may be carry-over from other donors' samples. The specimen sequenced was axillary lymph node tissue. CDR3 protein: CASSYGTQETQYF. CDR3 nucleotide sequence: TGTGCCAGCAGCTACGGGACCCAAGAGACCCAGTACTTC. Variable domain in full (rest from reference TRBV7-9 and TRBJ2-5): DTGVSQNPRHKITKRGQNVTFRCDPISEHNRLYWYRQTLGQGPEFLTYFQNEAQLEKSRLLSDRFSAERPKGSFSTLEIQRTEQGDSAMYLCASSYGTQETQYFGPGTRLLVL.